The 10 T cell receptor beta chains reported below all come from one sample, sequenced in a study of blood T cells in healthy people across ages. The use of a sample-barcoded 5' primer and a J-beta primer mix characterized a second PCR of 7 to 11 cycles. TCRdb analysed the 5' RACE reads with MiXCR anew, one entry per CDR3 protein. The data show around 800,000 distinct CDR3 sequences, 53% seen once. Sequenced: blood. These receptors all come from an elderly man in good health.

V gene TRBV5-6 combines with J gene TRBJ2-3; TRBD1 matches at 9 bases. Germline V CDR1 and CDR2: SGHDT, YYEEEE. This CDR3 contains 16 residues. V shed 1 base, J shed 14 bases, and the junction held 17 bases outside the gene matches. CDR3 sequence (DNA): TGTGCCAGCAGCTTGCCGGGACAGGGTACGAGGAGATACGCGTATTTT. Its translation is CASSLPGQGTRRYAYF.

The sample holds a few counts of this clonotype. The chain links TRBV5-1 to TRBJ2-4, with TRBD1 identical over 7 bases. The J call is doubtful: the DNA matches TRBJ2-7 better. The CDR3 extends over 15 amino acids. Germline-derived CDR1 and CDR2 are SGHRS and YFSETQ. The CDR3 sequence: CASSGQGGRIDEQYF. The CDR3, as DNA: TGCGCCAGCAGCGGGCAAGGGGGCAGGATCGACGAGCAGTACTTC.

This chain joins TRBV29-1 and TRBJ2-3; 7 bases match TRBD1. This CDR3 comprises 12 residues. V dropped 7 bases and J dropped 2; count of bases not matched to a gene: 3. CDR1 SQVTM and CDR2 ANQGSEA come from the germline V gene. Here the CDR3 DNA reads TGCAGCGCAGACAGGGCCACAGATACGCAGTATTTT. Residues: CSADRATDTQYF.

V gene TRBV28 combines with J gene TRBJ2-7; 7 bases line up with TRBD2. The CDR3 contains 13 residues. The ends lost 7 bases at V and 3 bases at J; junction bases unmatched: 6. Germline V lookup: CDR1 MDHEN, CDR2 SYDVKM. CDR3 amino acids: CASTWEGGYEQYF. The CDR3, as DNA: TGTGCCAGCACCTGGGAGGGAGGCTACGAGCAGTACTTC.

The table lists this clonotype with a count of one. V and J are TRBV10-3 and TRBJ2-3; 12 bases match TRBD2. This CDR3 is built from 17 residues. V lost 3 bases and J lost 0; bases outside the gene matches: 4. Germline CDR1 and CDR2: ENHRY and SYGVKD. The CDR3 protein is CAISDGTSGPSTDTQYF. The DNA for the CDR3 is TGTGCCATCAGTGACGGGACTAGCGGGCCTAGCACAGATACGCAGTATTTT.

This sequence joins TRBV9 and TRBJ2-6; D not certain. Trimming removed 0 bases at V and 0 bases at J, with 7 bases between. The CDR3 consists of 16 residues. Per germline, CDR1 SGDLS and CDR2 YYNGEE. Written as DNA, the CDR3 is TGTGCCAGCAGCGTAGGTGGAACCTCTGGGGCCAACGTCCTGACTTTC. It yields the protein CASSVGGTSGANVLTF.

The rearrangement links TRBV2 to TRBJ1-1; a weak D match, TRBD1 (6 bases). The CDR3 covers 15 residues. The V and J ends lost 4 bases and 0 bases respectively, with 12 bases between them. Germline V gene data show CDR1 as SNHLY and CDR2 as FYNNEI. The CDR3 region is CASSAGQYMNTEAFF. The CDR3 region has the DNA TGTGCCAGCAGTGCCGGACAGTACATGAACACTGAAGCTTTCTTT.

This clonotype was seen only a few times. The chain employs TRBV5-6 and TRBJ2-5; 10 positions agree with TRBD2. This CDR3 contains 16 residues. The V gene end was trimmed by 4 bases and the J gene end by 7 bases; junction bases not matched to a gene: 13. The germline CDR1 and CDR2 sequences are SGHDT and YYEEEE. The CDR3 spells CASSHVLAGGRGTQYF. CDR3 sequence (DNA): TGTGCCAGCAGCCATGTGTTAGCGGGAGGACGGGGGACCCAGTACTTC.

This chain links TRBV7-2 with TRBJ2-7; TRBD1 aligns across 7 bases. The CDR3 extends over 14 amino acids. Germline V CDR1 and CDR2: SGHTA, FQGNSA. The ends lost 5 bases at V and 4 bases at J; junction bases unmatched: 8. CDR3 in amino acids: CASSPERGQYEQYF. The CDR3 bases are TGTGCCAGCAGCCCCGAACGGGGACAGTACGAGCAGTACTTC.

This clonotype was recorded a few times. The chain employs TRBV20-1 and TRBJ2-3; TRBD2 aligns across 8 bases. Germline loops: CDR1 DFQATT, CDR2 SNEGSKA (reference sequence). The CDR3 totals 16 residues. J was trimmed by 14 bases and V by 3 bases; bases with no gene match: 22. The CDR3 DNA is TGCAGTGCTAGTGAACTTACGGGAGGGCCCTCGAGATACGCGTATTTT. Its protein product is CSASELTGGPSRYAYF.